Each of the 6 T cell receptor beta chains below was sequenced from the same sample in a study of blood T cell repertoires in COVID-19. Only in-frame clones appear in the TCRdb table, and some are missing; sequencing was by immunoSEQ multiplex PCR. The table has under 200,000 clones, around 83% seen once. The material sequenced was peripheral blood. These receptors were obtained from a woman of 80 years or more in a cohort sampled during active or convalescent COVID-19.

The rearrangement uses TRBV20-1 and TRBJ1-4; D uncertain. The CDR3 sequence is 14 residues long. The V and J ends lost 3 bases and 1 base respectively, with 9 bases between them. Looked up from germline, CDR1 is DFQATT and CDR2 is SNEGSKA (reference sequence). The CDR3 coding sequence is TGCAGTGCTAGTCCCCTACTAACTAATGAAAAACTGTTTTTT. Protein sequence: CSASPLLTNEKLFF.

The V and J genes are TRBV24-1 and TRBJ1-2; tentatively, D is TRBD1 (5 bases). CDR3 length: 14 amino acids. The germline V gene has CDR1 KGHDR and CDR2 SFDVKD. Trimming cost V 0 bases and J 5 bases, with 9 bases left between them. CDR3 amino acids: CATSDLWTNYGYTF. CDR3 bases: TGTGCCACCAGTGATTTGTGGACAAATTATGGCTACACCTTC.

The gene calls are TRBV7-2 and TRBJ1-2, with no clear D. This CDR3 contains 15 residues. CDR1 and CDR2 (germline): SGHTA, FQGNSA. V was clipped by 1 base and J by 0 bases, with 9 bases between them. The CDR3 DNA is TGTGCCAGCAGCTTAGGCAGGCTACCTAACTATGGCTACACCTTC. It is translated as CASSLGRLPNYGYTF. Combining the CDR3 with reference TRBV7-2 and TRBJ1-2 gives the whole variable domain GAGVSQSPSNKVTEKGKDVELRCDPISGHTALYWYRQSLGQGLEFLIYFQGNSAPDKSGLPSDRFSAERTGGSVSTLTIQRTQQEDSAVYLCASSLGRLPNYGYTFGSGTRLTVV.

By proportion, this clone is medium-sized. The V call is TRBV19, the J call TRBJ1-2; 7 bases match TRBD1. V gave up 3 bases and J gave up 2 bases; unmatched junction bases: 3. The CDR3 is 14 amino acids. Germline CDR1 reads LNHDA; CDR2 reads SQIVND (reference sequence). The CDR3 DNA is TGTGCCAGTAGTATGACAGGGAGAAACTATGGCTACACCTTC. Protein product: CASSMTGRNYGYTF.

This sequence joins TRBV27 and TRBJ2-2; D might be TRBD1 (5 bases). Germline assignment: CDR1 MNHEY and CDR2 SMNVEV (reference sequence). Trimming cost V 4 bases and J 1 base, with 13 bases left between them. This CDR3 contains 16 residues. The CDR3 spells CASSSWGSKNTGELFF. CDR3 coding DNA: TGTGCCAGCAGTTCTTGGGGCAGCAAGAACACCGGGGAGCTGTTTTTT.

The chain joins TRBV6-5 to TRBJ1-4; D is uncertain. The CDR3 consists of 15 residues. Germline-derived CDR1 and CDR2 are MNHEY and SVGAGI. Deletions cut 2 bases from V and 0 bases from J, with 7 bases between. The CDR3 nucleotides read TGTGCCAGCAGTTACGGGCAGTCAACTAATGAAAAACTGTTTTTT. Amino acid sequence: CASSYGQSTNEKLFF.